Below are 23 T cell receptor beta chains sequenced from a single sample in a study of T cell responses to AZD1222 COVID-19 vaccine. Data came from immunoSEQ multiplex PCR; TCRdb stores just in-frame clones and leaves some out. The table shows fewer than 250,000 clones, with 85% to 95% occurring only once. Here the sequenced sample was peripheral blood, taken on day 0 of MenACWY control vaccination. These receptors all stem from an adult in good health.

The V and J genes are TRBV18 and TRBJ2-3; D uncertain. The germline CDR1 and CDR2 sequences are KGHSH and LQKENI. Deletions cut 3 bases from V and 8 bases from J, with 12 bases between. This CDR3 region has 13 residues. CDR3: CASSPVSRATQYF. CDR3 bases: TGTGCCAGCTCACCCGTCAGCCGGGCTACGCAGTATTTT.

This chain links TRBV10-3 with TRBJ1-3, with D hard to call. Germline V CDR1 and CDR2: ENHRY, SYGVKD. V was shortened by 6 bases and J by 3 bases, with 9 bases between the two germline ends. The CDR3 has 13 residues. The CDR3 region is CAISLEIGNTIYF. The CDR3 coding sequence is TGTGCCATCAGCCTGGAGATTGGAAACACCATATATTTT.

The V and J genes are TRBV7-2 and TRBJ2-5; D not resolved. In germline, CDR1 is SGHTA, CDR2 FQGNSA. The CDR3 length is 12 residues. Trimming left V 4 bases short and J 5 bases short, with 8 bases between. The CDR3 region is CASSSARETQYF. CDR3 DNA: TGTGCCAGCAGCTCGGCGAGGGAGACCCAGTACTTC.

The V and J genes are TRBV7-2 and TRBJ1-2; D not certain. Germline V gene sequence: CDR1 SGHTA, CDR2 FQGNSA. V was clipped by 0 bases and J by 4 bases, with 9 bases between them. CDR3 length: 14 amino acids. CDR3 bases: TGTGCCAGCAGCTTAGCAACGGATTCCTATGGCTACACCTTC. The encoded protein is CASSLATDSYGYTF.

This chain connects TRBV7-2 to TRBJ2-7; D uncertain. The germline V and J ends were trimmed by 1 base and 3 bases, with 4 bases remaining between them. The CDR3 loop spans 12 amino acids. Germline V gives CDR1 SGHTA, CDR2 FQGNSA. In nucleotides, the CDR3 is TGTGCCAGCAGCTTAGACTTCTACGAGCAGTACTTC. Amino acid sequence: CASSLDFYEQYF. Full variable domain (missing parts from reference TRBV7-2 and TRBJ2-7): GAGVSQSPSNKVTEKGKDVELRCDPISGHTALYWYRQSLGQGLEFLIYFQGNSAPDKSGLPSDRFSAERTGGSVSTLTIQRTQQEDSAVYLCASSLDFYEQYFGPGTRLTVT.

This chain links TRBV7-9 with TRBJ1-5; 11 nucleotides line up with TRBD1. This CDR3 is 14 amino acids long. J lost 5 bases, V lost 4 bases, and 1 base had no gene match. Germline V CDR1 and CDR2: SEHNR, FQNEAQ (reference sequence). CDR3 sequence reads: CASSSDRGHQPQHF. CDR3 coding DNA: TGTGCCAGCAGCTCGGACAGGGGGCATCAGCCCCAGCATTTT.

Worth noting for this clone: The sample carries other DNA sequences with the same CDR3. The V gene is TRBV5-1, the J gene TRBJ1-3, with D perhaps matching TRBD1 (6 bases). CDR3 size: 15 residues. Deletions cut 0 bases from V and 0 bases from J, with 7 bases between. Germline-derived CDR1 and CDR2 are SGHRS and YFSETQ. As DNA, the CDR3 is TGCGCCAGCAGCTTGGAAGGGGGCTCTGGAAACACCATATATTTT. Translation: CASSLEGGSGNTIYF.

This CDR3 reads CASSPEQESGAFF. CDR3 DNA: TGTGCCAGCAGCCCAGAACAGGAAAGTGGTGCTTTCTTT. The chain links TRBV3-1 (or the pseudogene TRBV3-2) to TRBJ1-1; D is possibly TRBD1 (5 bases). This CDR3 region has 13 residues. The germline gives CDR1 LGHDT, CDR2 YNNKEL (reference sequence). V lost 4 bases, J lost 11 bases, and 17 bases lay in between.

V and J are TRBV28 and TRBJ2-2, with 8 bases matching TRBD1. CDR3 length: 14 amino acids. CDR1 and CDR2 from the germline V gene are MDHEN and SYDVKM. V lost 6 bases, J lost 9 bases, and 9 bases stayed unmatched. The CDR3: CASRMDRAGRELFF. The CDR3 nucleotides are TGTGCCAGCAGAATGGACAGGGCGGGCCGGGAGCTGTTTTTT.

In this sample, this clone turned up once. V usage is TRBV6-5 and J usage is TRBJ1-4; D gene unclear. V was shortened by 0 bases and J by 1 base, with 3 bases between the two germline ends. Germline V CDR1 and CDR2: MNHEY, SVGAGI. This CDR3 is 14 amino acids long. CDR3 residues: CASSYSRTNEKLFF. In DNA form, the CDR3 reads TGTGCCAGCAGTTACTCGAGAACTAATGAAAAACTGTTTTTT.

The chain carries TRBV9 and TRBJ1-5, with D uncertain. CDR1 is SGDLS and CDR2 is YYNGEE in the germline V gene. Between the trimmed V and J ends, which lost 0 bases and 7 bases, there was a span of 11 bases. The CDR3 consists of 14 residues. The CDR3, as DNA: TGTGCCAGCAGCGTAGAGGAGGAGTGCCAGCCCCAGCATTTT. Translating gives CASSVEEECQPQHF. Together with reference TRBV9 and TRBJ1-5, the CDR3 gives the full variable domain: DSGVTQTPKHLITATGQRVTLRCSPRSGDLSVYWYQQSLDQGLQFLIQYYNGEERAKGNILERFSAQQFPDLHSELNLSSLELGDSALYFCASSVEEECQPQHFGDGTRLSIL.

The gene calls are TRBV6-5 and TRBJ2-7, with D maybe TRBD2 (6 bases). V was trimmed by 8 bases and J by 4 bases, leaving 18 bases between them. From germline, CDR1 is MNHEY and CDR2 SVGAGI. This CDR3 spans 14 amino acids. DNA for the CDR3: TGTGCCAGCGGGAGGAGGGCCGAGATTTACGAGCAGTACTTC. Its protein is CASGRRAEIYEQYF.

The chain joins TRBV7-2 to TRBJ1-4; D perhaps matches TRBD1 (5 bases). Germline loops: CDR1 SGHTA, CDR2 FQGNSA. Trimming removed 1 base at V and 5 bases at J, with 8 bases between. CDR3 size: 14 residues. The DNA for the CDR3 is TGTGCCAGCAGCTTAGGGGGGGTGAATGAAAAACTGTTTTTT. Residues: CASSLGGVNEKLFF.

The chain recombines TRBV2 with TRBJ1-4; D remains unclear. V lost 6 bases and J lost 0, with 8 bases in between. The CDR3 is made up of 14 amino acids. Looked up from germline, CDR1 is SNHLY and CDR2 is FYNNEI. The DNA for the CDR3 is TGTGCCAGCAGGTCAGCGACAACTAATGAAAAACTGTTTTTT. This gives the protein CASRSATTNEKLFF.

The V and J genes are TRBV29-1 and TRBJ1-2; D perhaps matches TRBD1 (5 bases). Trimming took off 7 bases at V and 7 bases at J, with 16 bases between the two ends. Germline V lookup: CDR1 SQVTM, CDR2 ANQGSEA. The CDR3 has 12 amino acids. The CDR3 loop is CSAVGEFGGYTF. In nucleotides, the CDR3 is TGCAGCGCCGTGGGGGAATTCGGTGGCTACACCTTC.

V gene TRBV24-1 combines with J gene TRBJ2-3; no clear D. V lost 2 bases and J lost 3, with 2 bases in between. This CDR3 spans 12 amino acids. The germline V gene has CDR1 KGHDR and CDR2 SFDVKD. CDR3 DNA: TGTGCCACCAGTGATTCTACAGATACGCAGTATTTT. Amino acids: CATSDSTDTQYF.

The chain links TRBV11-2 to TRBJ2-4; perhaps TRBD1 as D (5 bases). Germline V gives CDR1 SGHAT, CDR2 FQNNGV. Trimming took 5 bases from V and 2 from J, leaving 13 bases between them. The CDR3 length is 15 residues. The CDR3 DNA is TGTGCCAGCAGCGTTAGCCCAGGGACCAAAAACATTCAGTACTTC. Its translation: CASSVSPGTKNIQYF.

V gene TRBV30 combines with J gene TRBJ1-2; the match to TRBD1 covers 8 bases. Losses at the gene ends were 3 bases for V and 3 bases for J; bases not matched to a gene: 18. Germline V CDR1 and CDR2: GTSNPN, SVGIG (reference sequence). This CDR3 is built from 18 residues. The chain's CDR3 is CAWRPLRDRGAQDYGYTF. CDR3 bases: TGTGCCTGGAGACCCCTCCGTGACAGGGGCGCTCAGGACTATGGCTACACCTTC.

The CDR3 spells CASSQGGLRDYTF. The CDR3 DNA is TGCGCCAGCAGCCAAGGTGGGCTGCGAGACTACACCTTC. This chain joins TRBV4-1 and TRBJ1-2; the D is unclear. CDR3 length: 13 residues. Trimming took 1 base from V and 10 from J, leaving 13 bases between them. CDR1 is MGHRA, CDR2 YSYEKL, per germline.

V usage is TRBV15 and J usage is TRBJ1-1; D not certain. CDR1 LNHNV and CDR2 YYDKDF come from the germline V gene (reference sequence). V was clipped by 0 bases and J by 5 bases, with 10 bases between them. This CDR3 region has 14 residues. For the CDR3, the DNA is TGTGCCACCAGCAGAGAGCAGATCGGGACTGAAGCTTTCTTT. It is translated as CATSREQIGTEAFF.

This rearrangement joins TRBV16 to TRBJ1-5, with D perhaps TRBD1 (5 bases). The CDR3 has 13 amino acids. V lost 3 bases and J 2 bases, leaving 5 bases between the germline ends. CDR1 and CDR2 from the germline V gene are KGHSY and FQNENV. For the CDR3, the DNA is TGTGCCAGCAGCCACAGGGGCAATCAGCCCCAGCATTTT. This sequence encodes CASSHRGNQPQHF.

In this sample, this clone turned up a few times. The genes are TRBV7-2 and TRBJ1-5; unclear D gene. V lost 5 bases, J lost 4 bases, and 6 bases lay in between. The CDR3 contains 12 residues. Germline V gene sequence: CDR1 SGHTA, CDR2 FQGNSA. DNA for the CDR3: TGTGCCAGCAGCCTACCAAATCAGCCCCAGCATTTT. It yields the protein CASSLPNQPQHF.

The V and J genes are TRBV11-1 and TRBJ2-5, with a weak D call TRBD1 (5 bases). Germline values: CDR1 SGHAT, CDR2 FQDESV (reference sequence). V lost 5 bases, J lost 1 base, and 14 bases lay in between. The CDR3 is 15 residues long. The CDR3 nucleotides read TGTGCCAGCAGCACAATTGGACACGTCCAAGAGACCCAGTACTTC. This codes for CASSTIGHVQETQYF. Filled out from reference TRBV11-1 and TRBJ2-5, the complete variable domain reads EAEVAQSPRYKITEKSQAVAFWCDPISGHATLYWYRQILGQGPELLVQFQDESVVDDSQLPKDRFSAERLKGVDSTLKIQPAELGDSAMYLCASSTIGHVQETQYFGPGTRLLVL.